Listed below are T cell receptor beta chains from one sample, sequenced in a study of CD8 T cells in ankylosing spondylitis. TCRdb re-called the 5' RACE reads with MiXCR, one entry per CDR3 protein. The data hold some 200,000 distinct CDR3 sequences, with roughly 13% observed a single time. The sequencing sample was made of blood, either unsorted or a sorted T cell fraction (not recorded which). These receptors came from a male donor with ankylosing spondylitis or in good health (not recorded which). CDR3s include the opening cysteine and the closing phenylalanine or tryptophan. A D gene is named only where the DNA matches it firmly. Rows give clone size only sometimes, using once, few, many, or a class for an expanded clone.

clone_size d_call j_call v_call cdr3_nt cdr3_aa
- TRBD2 TRBJ2-7 TRBV20-1 TGCAGTGCTAGAGATATTGGTATTAGCGGGAGTGTCTACGAGCAGTACTTC CSARDIGISGSVYEQYF
few - TRBJ2-5 TRBV2 TGTGCCAGCACCCAAGGCGGGATGGGGGAGACCCAGTACTTC CASTQGGMGETQYF
few - TRBJ2-1 TRBV11-2 TGTGCCAGCAGCCCCGATGGCCATGAGCAGTTCTTC CASSPDGHEQFF
many - TRBJ1-1 TRBV5-1 TGCGCCAGCAGCTTTGGATACAGGGAGAACACTGAAGCTTTCTTT CASSFGYRENTEAFF
many - TRBJ1-1 TRBV4-1 TGCGCCAGCAGCCAAGGGGGGCGAACTGAAGCTTTCTTT CASSQGGRTEAFF
few TRBD2 TRBJ2-2 TRBV12-3/TRBV12-4 TGTGCCAGCAGTCCCAGCGGGGGGGCCTTCGGGGAGCTGTTTTTT CASSPSGGAFGELFF
few TRBD2 TRBJ2-1 TRBV15 TGTGCCACCAGCAGAGATCGGGGGGGAGGTCTTGAGCAGTTCTTC CATSRDRGGGLEQFF
few - TRBJ1-2 TRBV3-1 TGTGCCAGCAGCCAAGACCTGGTGGGGTTTGGCTACACCTTC CASSQDLVGFGYTF
few - TRBJ2-5 TRBV6-1 TGTGCCAGCAGTTCTCAGGGGACCCAGTACTTC CASSSQGTQYF
- TRBD1 TRBJ2-7 TRBV27 TGTGCCAGCAGTTTATCGATATACCTCAGGGGGAGCGAGCAGTACTTC CASSLSIYLRGSEQYF
few - TRBJ2-3 TRBV6-1 TGTGCCAGCAGCTTCCATTACACAGATACGCAGTATTTT CASSFHYTDTQYF
- - TRBJ2-3 TRBV29-1 TGCAGCGTTGAAGAAAGGGGGACCACAGATACGCAGTATTTT CSVEERGTTDTQYF
- - TRBJ2-1 TRBV14 TGTGCCAGCAGCCTTCGACAGGGAGGTCTATTGAATGAGCAGTTCTTC CASSLRQGGLLNEQFF
- - TRBJ2-3 TRBV7-8 TGTGCCAGCAGAAGATTCCGGGCCCTGGGGCCAGATACGCAGTATTTT CASRRFRALGPDTQYF
few - TRBJ1-6 TRBV9 TGTGCCAGCAGCGCGCACGGCCTTAAGGATTCACCCCTCCACTTT CASSAHGLKDSPLHF
- - TRBJ2-1 TRBV7-8 TGTGCCAGCAGGGAAACCGGGACTTCTCCTGCGGGTGAGCAGTTCTTC CASRETGTSPAGEQFF
many - TRBJ2-1 TRBV7-9 TGTGCCAGCAGCCCACTTGGAGGCGTATACAATGAGCAGTTCTTC CASSPLGGVYNEQFF
- - TRBJ1-2 TRBV30 TGTGCCTGGAGTCCTTCAGGGGTTGAGAATGGCTACACCTTC CAWSPSGVENGYTF
- - TRBJ2-7 TRBV20-1 TGCAGTGCTAGAGATCCCCAGACGCGAAATACCCAGTACTTC CSARDPQTRNTQYF
once - TRBJ2-7 TRBV5-6 TGTGCCATCAGCCCCGGGCACTCCTACGAGGAGTACTTC CAISPGHSYEEYF
- - TRBJ2-1 TRBV6-1 TGTGCCAGCACCCTAGCTGGCGGTGCCTACAATGAGCAGTTCTTC CASTLAGGAYNEQFF
- - TRBJ2-7 TRBV6-5 TGTGCCAGCAGTTACCACAAGACACGGACCGACTACGAGCAGTACTTC CASSYHKTRTDYEQYF
- TRBD1 TRBJ1-1 TRBV25-1 TGTGCCAGCAGTTCCCAGGGGGGGTGGGGAACTGAAGCTTTCTTT CASSSQGGWGTEAFF
few TRBD2 TRBJ2-1 TRBV18 TGTGCCAGCTCAACCTTTGGCGGGAGGTCCTACAATGAGCAGTTCTTC CASSTFGGRSYNEQFF
few - TRBJ2-1 TRBV6-2/TRBV6-3 TGTGCCAGCAGTTTTTCCCTCGGACTACGCAATGAGCAGTTCTTC CASSFSLGLRNEQFF
- - TRBJ1-1 TRBV29-1 TGCAGCGTTCCTGCGCGGGCCCCGAACACTGAAGCTATCTTT CSVPARAPNTEAIF
- TRBD2 TRBJ2-7 TRBV5-1 TGCGCCAGCAGCGCGGGACTAGCGGTAACCTACGAGCAGTACTTC CASSAGLAVTYEQYF
- TRBD1 TRBJ2-2 TRBV4-1 TGCGCCAGCAGCCAACCAAACAGGGGATGGGGCGGGGAGCTGTTTTTT CASSQPNRGWGGELFF
few TRBD1 TRBJ1-2 TRBV11-3 TGTGCCAGCAGCTCCGACAGGGACTATGGCTACACCTTC CASSSDRDYGYTF
- TRBD2 TRBJ2-5 TRBV5-4 TGTGCCAGCAGCTTAGTCGGCGGGGGGTCTCAAGAGACCCAGTACTTC CASSLVGGGSQETQYF
- - TRBJ1-1 TRBV25-1 TGTGCCAGCAGTGAATGGAGGGGCTTGAACACTGAAGCTTTCTTT CASSEWRGLNTEAFF
few - TRBJ2-1 TRBV10-2 TGCGCCAGCGGGGAGGACGTGCTGGTCTTC CASGEDVLVF
few - TRBJ1-1 TRBV12-3/TRBV12-4 TGTGCCAGCAGTAGATACATGGGATTTGAAGCTTTCTTT CASSRYMGFEAFF
few - TRBJ2-7 TRBV21-1 TGTGCCACCGGGGCCAGGAGCTCCTACGAGCAGTACTTC CATGARSSYEQYF
- TRBD2 TRBJ2-5 TRBV19 TGTGCCAGTAGTGCTATCGCCGGGACTAGCAGACAAGAGACCCAGTACTTC CASSAIAGTSRQETQYF
- TRBD2 TRBJ2-7 TRBV5-1 TGCGCCAGCAGCGGATTAGCGGGACTTAGCTCCTACGAGCAGTACTTC CASSGLAGLSSYEQYF
- TRBD1 TRBJ1-1 TRBV5-1 TGCGCCAGCAGTCAAGCACAGGGGATGAACACTGAAGCTTTCTTT CASSQAQGMNTEAFF
- - TRBJ2-3 TRBV27 TGTGCCAGCAGTTTATGGGGACCATTCACAGATACGCAGTATTTT CASSLWGPFTDTQYF
many - TRBJ1-5 TRBV12-3/TRBV12-4 TGTGCCAGCAGTTTAGAGGGACGGGATCAGCCCCAGCATTTT CASSLEGRDQPQHF
few TRBD1 TRBJ1-5 TRBV6-5 TGTGCCAGCAGTTGGACAGGGGCTTATAGCAATCAGCCCCAGCATTTT CASSWTGAYSNQPQHF
- - TRBJ2-7 TRBV7-8 TGTGCCAGCAGCCCTCCGTTTAAGGGCTACGAGCAGTACTTC CASSPPFKGYEQYF
many - TRBJ2-1 TRBV25-1 TGTGCCAGCAGTGAGGGTGAATACAATGAGCAGTTCTTC CASSEGEYNEQFF